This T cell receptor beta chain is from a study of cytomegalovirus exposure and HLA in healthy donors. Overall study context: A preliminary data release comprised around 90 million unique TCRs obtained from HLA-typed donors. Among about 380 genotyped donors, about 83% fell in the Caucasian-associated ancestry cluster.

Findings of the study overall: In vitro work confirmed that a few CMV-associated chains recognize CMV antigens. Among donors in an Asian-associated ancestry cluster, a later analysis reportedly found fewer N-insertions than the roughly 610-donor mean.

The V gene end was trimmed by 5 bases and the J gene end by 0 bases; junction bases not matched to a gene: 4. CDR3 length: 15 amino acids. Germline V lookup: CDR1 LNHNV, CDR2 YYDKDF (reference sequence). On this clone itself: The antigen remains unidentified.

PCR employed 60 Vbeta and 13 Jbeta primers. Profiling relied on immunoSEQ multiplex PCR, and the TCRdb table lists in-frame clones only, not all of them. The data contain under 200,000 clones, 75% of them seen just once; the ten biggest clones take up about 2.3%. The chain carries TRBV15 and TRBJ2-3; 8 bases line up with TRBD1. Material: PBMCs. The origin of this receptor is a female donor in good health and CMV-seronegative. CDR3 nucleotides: TGTGCCACCAGCCTGACAGGGGCTAGCACAGATACGCAGTATTTT. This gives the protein CATSLTGASTDTQYF.